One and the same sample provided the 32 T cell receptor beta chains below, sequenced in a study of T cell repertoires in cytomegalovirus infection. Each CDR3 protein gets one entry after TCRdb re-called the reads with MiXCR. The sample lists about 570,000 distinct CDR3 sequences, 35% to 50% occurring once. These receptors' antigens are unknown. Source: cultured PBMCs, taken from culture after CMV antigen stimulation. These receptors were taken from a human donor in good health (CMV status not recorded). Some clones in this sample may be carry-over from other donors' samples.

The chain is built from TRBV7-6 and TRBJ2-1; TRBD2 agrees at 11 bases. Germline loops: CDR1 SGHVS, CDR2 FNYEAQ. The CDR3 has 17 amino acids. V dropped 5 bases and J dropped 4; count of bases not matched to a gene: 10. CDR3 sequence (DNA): TGTGCCAGCAGCCTTACCCTTAGCGGGGGGGTGTACAATGAGCAGTTCTTC. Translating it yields CASSLTLSGGVYNEQFF.

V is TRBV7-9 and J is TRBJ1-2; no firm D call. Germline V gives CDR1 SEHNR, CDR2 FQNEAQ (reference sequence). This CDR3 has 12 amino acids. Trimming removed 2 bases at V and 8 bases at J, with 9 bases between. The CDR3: CASSLPGVGYTF. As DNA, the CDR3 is TGTGCCAGCAGCTTACCCGGGGTGGGCTACACCTTC.

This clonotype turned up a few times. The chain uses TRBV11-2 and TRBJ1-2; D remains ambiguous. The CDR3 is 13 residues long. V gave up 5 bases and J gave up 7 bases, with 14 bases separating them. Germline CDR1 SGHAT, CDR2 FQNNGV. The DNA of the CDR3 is TGTGCCAGCAGCCTCCGTGGGATGGGTGGCTACACCTTC. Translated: CASSLRGMGGYTF.

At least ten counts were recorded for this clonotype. The CDR3 loop reads CASSLVASGSNEQFF. Written as DNA, the CDR3 is TGTGCCAGCAGCTTAGTAGCTAGCGGGAGTAATGAGCAGTTCTTC. The V and J genes are TRBV7-9 and TRBJ2-1; 10 bases fit TRBD2. The CDR3 has 15 residues. The V gene end was trimmed by 1 base and the J gene end by 7 bases; junction bases not matched to a gene: 4. In germline, CDR1 is SEHNR, CDR2 FQNEAQ (reference sequence).

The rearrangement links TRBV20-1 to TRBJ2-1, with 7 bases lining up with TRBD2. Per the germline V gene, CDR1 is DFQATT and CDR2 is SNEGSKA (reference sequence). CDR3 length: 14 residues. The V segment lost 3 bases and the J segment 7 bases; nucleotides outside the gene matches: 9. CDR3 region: CSARLADPWNEQFF. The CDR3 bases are TGCAGTGCTAGGCTAGCGGACCCATGGAATGAGCAGTTCTTC.

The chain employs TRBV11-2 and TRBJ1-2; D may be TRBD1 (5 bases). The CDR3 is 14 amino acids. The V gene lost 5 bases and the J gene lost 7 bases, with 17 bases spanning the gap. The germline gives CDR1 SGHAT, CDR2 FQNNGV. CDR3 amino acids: CASSPGTDLGGYTF. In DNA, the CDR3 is TGTGCCAGCAGCCCTGGGACGGACCTAGGTGGCTACACCTTC.

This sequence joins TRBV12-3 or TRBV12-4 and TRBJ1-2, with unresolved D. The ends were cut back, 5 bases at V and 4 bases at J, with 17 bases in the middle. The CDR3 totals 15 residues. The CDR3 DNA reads TGTGCCAGCAGTCCCTACAGAGGACCCAGCTATGGCTACACCTTC. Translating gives CASSPYRGPSYGYTF.

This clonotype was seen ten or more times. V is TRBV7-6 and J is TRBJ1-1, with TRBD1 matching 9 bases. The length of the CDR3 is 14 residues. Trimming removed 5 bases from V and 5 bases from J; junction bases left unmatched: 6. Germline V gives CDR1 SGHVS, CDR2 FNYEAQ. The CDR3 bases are TGTGCCAGCAGCACACAGGGGGCTGGAACTGAAGCTTTCTTT. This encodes CASSTQGAGTEAFF.

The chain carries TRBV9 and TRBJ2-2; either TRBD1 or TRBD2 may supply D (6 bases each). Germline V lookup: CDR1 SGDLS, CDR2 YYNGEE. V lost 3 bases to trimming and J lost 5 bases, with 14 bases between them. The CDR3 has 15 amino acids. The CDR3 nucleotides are TGTGCCAGCAGCGCGGGGGCTGGAGGGACCGGGGAGCTGTTTTTT. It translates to CASSAGAGGTGELFF.

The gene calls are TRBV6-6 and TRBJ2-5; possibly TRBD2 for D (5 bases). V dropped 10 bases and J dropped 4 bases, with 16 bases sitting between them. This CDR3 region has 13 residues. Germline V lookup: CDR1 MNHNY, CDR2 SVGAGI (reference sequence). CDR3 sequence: CAISTTMVETQYF. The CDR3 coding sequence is TGTGCCATCTCGACTACGATGGTAGAGACCCAGTACTTC.

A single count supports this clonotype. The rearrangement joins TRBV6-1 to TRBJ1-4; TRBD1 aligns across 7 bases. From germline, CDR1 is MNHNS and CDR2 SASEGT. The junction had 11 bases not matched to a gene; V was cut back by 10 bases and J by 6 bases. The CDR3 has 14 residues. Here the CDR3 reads CATRWRGGDEKLFF. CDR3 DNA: TGTGCCACCAGGTGGCGAGGGGGCGATGAAAAACTGTTTTTT.

The CDR3 DNA sequence: TGTGCCAGCAGCTTAGGGAGCGGTCGAGAGACCCAGTACTTC. Translating gives CASSLGSGRETQYF. The chain carries TRBV7-2 and TRBJ2-5, with D maybe TRBD2 (5 bases). Trimming removed 1 base from V and 4 bases from J, with 10 bases in between. Germline assignment: CDR1 SGHTA and CDR2 FQGNSA. This CDR3 spans 14 amino acids. Full variable domain (missing parts from reference TRBV7-2 and TRBJ2-5): GAGVSQSPSNKVTEKGKDVELRCDPISGHTALYWYRQSLGQGLEFLIYFQGNSAPDKSGLPSDRFSAERTGGSVSTLTIQRTQQEDSAVYLCASSLGSGRETQYFGPGTRLLVL.

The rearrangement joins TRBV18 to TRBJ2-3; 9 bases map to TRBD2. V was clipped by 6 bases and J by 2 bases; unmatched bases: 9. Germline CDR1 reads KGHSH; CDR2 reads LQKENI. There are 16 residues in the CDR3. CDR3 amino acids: CASSLMLAGTTDTQYF. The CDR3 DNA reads TGTGCCAGCTCGCTGATGCTAGCGGGGACCACAGATACGCAGTATTTT.

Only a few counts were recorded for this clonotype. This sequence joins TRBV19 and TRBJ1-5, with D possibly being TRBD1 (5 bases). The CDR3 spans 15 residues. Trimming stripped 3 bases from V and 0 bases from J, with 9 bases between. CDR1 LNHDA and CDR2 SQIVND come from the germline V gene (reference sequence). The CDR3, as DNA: TGTGCCAGTAGTATGAGACAGTATAGCAATCAGCCCCAGCATTTT. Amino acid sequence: CASSMRQYSNQPQHF.

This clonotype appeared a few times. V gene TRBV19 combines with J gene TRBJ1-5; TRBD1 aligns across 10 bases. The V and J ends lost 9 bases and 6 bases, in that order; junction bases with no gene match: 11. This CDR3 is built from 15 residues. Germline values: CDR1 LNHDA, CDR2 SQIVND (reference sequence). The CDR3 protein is CASTERGQGLQPQHF. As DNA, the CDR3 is TGTGCCAGCACCGAACGGGGACAGGGGCTTCAGCCCCAGCATTTT. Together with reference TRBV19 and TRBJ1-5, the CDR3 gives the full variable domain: DGGITQSPKYLFRKEGQNVTLSCEQNLNHDAMYWYRQDPGQGLRLIYYSQIVNDFQKGDIAEGYSVSREKKESFPLTVTSAQKNPTAFYLCASTERGQGLQPQHFGDGTRLSIL.

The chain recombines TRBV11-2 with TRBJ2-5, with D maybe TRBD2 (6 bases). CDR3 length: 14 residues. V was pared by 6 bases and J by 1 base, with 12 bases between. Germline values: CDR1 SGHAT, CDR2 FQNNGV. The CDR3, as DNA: TGTGCCAGCAGGCCCGACGGGGGCCAAGAGACCCAGTACTTC. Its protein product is CASRPDGGQETQYF.

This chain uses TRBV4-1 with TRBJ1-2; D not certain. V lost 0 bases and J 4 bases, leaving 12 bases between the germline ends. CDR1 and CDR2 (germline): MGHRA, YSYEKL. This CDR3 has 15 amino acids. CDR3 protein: CASSQERGNPYGYTF. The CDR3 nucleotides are TGCGCCAGCAGCCAAGAACGGGGAAATCCCTATGGCTACACCTTC.

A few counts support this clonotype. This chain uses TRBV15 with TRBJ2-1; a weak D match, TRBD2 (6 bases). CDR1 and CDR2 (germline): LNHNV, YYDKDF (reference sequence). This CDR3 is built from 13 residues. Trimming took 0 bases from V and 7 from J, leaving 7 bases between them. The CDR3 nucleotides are TGTGCCACCAGCAGAGATGGGGGGAATGAGCAGTTCTTC. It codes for CATSRDGGNEQFF.

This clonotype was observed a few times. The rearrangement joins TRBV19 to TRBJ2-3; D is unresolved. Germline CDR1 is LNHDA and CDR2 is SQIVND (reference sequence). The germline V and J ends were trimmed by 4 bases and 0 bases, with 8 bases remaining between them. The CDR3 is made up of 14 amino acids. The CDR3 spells CASSKSTSTDTQYF. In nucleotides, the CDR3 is TGTGCCAGTAGTAAATCCACTAGCACAGATACGCAGTATTTT.

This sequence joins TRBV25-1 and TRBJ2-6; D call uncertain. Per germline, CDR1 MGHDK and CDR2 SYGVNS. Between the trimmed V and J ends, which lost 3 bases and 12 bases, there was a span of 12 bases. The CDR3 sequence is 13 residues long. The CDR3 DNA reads TGTGCCAGCAGTGAGTTCGCTTCAGCCGTCCTGACTTTC. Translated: CASSEFASAVLTF.

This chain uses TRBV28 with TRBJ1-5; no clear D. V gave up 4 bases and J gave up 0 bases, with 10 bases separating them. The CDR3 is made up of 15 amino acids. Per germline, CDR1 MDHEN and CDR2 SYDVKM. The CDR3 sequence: CASSSLIYSNQPQHF. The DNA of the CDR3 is TGTGCCAGCAGTTCTCTGATATATAGCAATCAGCCCCAGCATTTT.

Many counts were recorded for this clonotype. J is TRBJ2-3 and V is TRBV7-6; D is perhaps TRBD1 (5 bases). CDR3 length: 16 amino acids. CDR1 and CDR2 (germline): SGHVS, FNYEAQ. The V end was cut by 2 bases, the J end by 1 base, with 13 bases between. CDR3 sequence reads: CASSLPKRGGTDTQYF. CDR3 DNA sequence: TGTGCCAGCAGCTTACCGAAAAGGGGTGGCACAGATACGCAGTATTTT.

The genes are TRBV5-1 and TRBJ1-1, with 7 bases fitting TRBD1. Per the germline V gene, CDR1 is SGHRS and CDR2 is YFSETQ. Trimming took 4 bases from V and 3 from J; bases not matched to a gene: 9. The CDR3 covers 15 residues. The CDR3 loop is CASSDGTDQHTEAFF. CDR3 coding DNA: TGCGCCAGCAGCGACGGGACAGATCAACACACTGAAGCTTTCTTT.

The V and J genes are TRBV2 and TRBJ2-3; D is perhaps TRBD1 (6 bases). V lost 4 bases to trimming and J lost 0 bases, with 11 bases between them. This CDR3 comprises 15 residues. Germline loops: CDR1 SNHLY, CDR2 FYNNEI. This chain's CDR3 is CASSAGTLSTDTQYF. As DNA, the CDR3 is TGTGCCAGCAGTGCAGGGACATTAAGCACAGATACGCAGTATTTT. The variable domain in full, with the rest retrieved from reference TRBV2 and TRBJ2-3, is EPEVTQTPSHQVTQMGQEVILRCVPISNHLYFYWYRQILGQKVEFLVSFYNNEISEKSEIFDDQFSVERPDGSNFTLKIRSTKLEDSAMYFCASSAGTLSTDTQYFGPGTRLTVL.

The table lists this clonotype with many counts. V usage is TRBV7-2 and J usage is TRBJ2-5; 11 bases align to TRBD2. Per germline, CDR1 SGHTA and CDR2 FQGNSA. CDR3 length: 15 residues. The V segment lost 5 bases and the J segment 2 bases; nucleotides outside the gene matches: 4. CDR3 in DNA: TGTGCCAGCAGCGCAGTAGCGGGGGGGCAAGAGACCCAGTACTTC. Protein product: CASSAVAGGQETQYF.

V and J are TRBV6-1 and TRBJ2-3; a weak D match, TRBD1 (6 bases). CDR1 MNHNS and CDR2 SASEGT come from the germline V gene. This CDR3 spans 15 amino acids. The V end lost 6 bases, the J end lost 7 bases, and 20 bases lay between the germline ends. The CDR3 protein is CASRNPQWGPNTQYF. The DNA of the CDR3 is TGTGCCAGCAGAAACCCTCAGTGGGGGCCGAATACGCAGTATTTT.

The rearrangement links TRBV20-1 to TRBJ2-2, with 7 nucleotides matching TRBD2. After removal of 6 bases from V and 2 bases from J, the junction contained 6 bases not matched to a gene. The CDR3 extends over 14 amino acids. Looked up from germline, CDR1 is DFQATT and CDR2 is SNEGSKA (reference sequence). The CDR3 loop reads CSANSGKNTGELFF. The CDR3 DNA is TGCAGTGCCAACAGCGGGAAAAACACCGGGGAGCTGTTTTTT.

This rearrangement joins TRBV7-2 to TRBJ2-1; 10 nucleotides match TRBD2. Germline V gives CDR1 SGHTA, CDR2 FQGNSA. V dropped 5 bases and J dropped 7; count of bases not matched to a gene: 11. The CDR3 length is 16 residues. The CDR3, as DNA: TGTGCCAGCAGCCCCTACCGACTAGCGGGTGGGAATGAGCAGTTCTTC. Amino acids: CASSPYRLAGGNEQFF.

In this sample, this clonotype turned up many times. As DNA, the CDR3 is TGTGCCAGCAGCTTAGCGCGGATAGCGGGAGATCCGTACAATGAGCAGTTCTTC. This gives the protein CASSLARIAGDPYNEQFF. The chain couples TRBV7-2 to TRBJ2-1; the match to TRBD2 covers 9 bases. This CDR3 has 18 amino acids. V trimming: 0 bases; J trimming: 4 bases; junction bases outside the gene matches: 10. Per the germline V gene, CDR1 is SGHTA and CDR2 is FQGNSA.

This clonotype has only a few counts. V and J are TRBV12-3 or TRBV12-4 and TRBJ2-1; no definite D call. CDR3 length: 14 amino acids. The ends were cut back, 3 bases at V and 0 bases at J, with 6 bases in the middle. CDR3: CASSLFISYNEQFF. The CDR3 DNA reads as TGTGCCAGCAGTTTGTTCATCTCCTACAATGAGCAGTTCTTC.

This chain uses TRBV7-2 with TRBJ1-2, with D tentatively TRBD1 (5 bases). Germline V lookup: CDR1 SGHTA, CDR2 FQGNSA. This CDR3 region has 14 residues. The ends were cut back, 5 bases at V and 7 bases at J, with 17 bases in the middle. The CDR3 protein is CASSPGTTLGGYTF. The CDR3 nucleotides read TGTGCCAGCAGCCCAGGGACGACCCTTGGTGGCTACACCTTC.

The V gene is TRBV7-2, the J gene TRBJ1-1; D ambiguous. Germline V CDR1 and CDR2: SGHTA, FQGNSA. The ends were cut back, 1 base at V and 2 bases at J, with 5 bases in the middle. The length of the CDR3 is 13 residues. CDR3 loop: CASSLGINTEAFF. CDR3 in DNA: TGTGCCAGCAGCTTAGGGATTAACACTGAAGCTTTCTTT.